These 17 T cell receptor beta chains originate from one sample sequenced in a study of T cells in Graves' hyperthyroidism and ophthalmopathy. What was amplified from RNA transcripts were TCR beta CDR3 regions. TCR CDR3 regions were first amplified by RT-PCR with HTBI primers. TCRdb ran MiXCR on the multiplex PCR reads and lists one entry per CDR3 protein. The sample holds 250,000 to 300,000 distinct CDR3 sequences, roughly 19% seen once. Sequencing was performed on blood. Receptors were obtained from a man between 45 and 60 years old with Graves' ophthalmopathy.

The chain carries TRBV20-1 and TRBJ1-5; D not resolved. V lost 1 base and J 1 base, leaving 11 bases between the germline ends. The CDR3 totals 15 residues. CDR1 and CDR2 from the germline V gene are DFQATT and SNEGSKA (reference sequence). The CDR3 is CSARVRPGSNQPQHF. CDR3 coding DNA: TGCAGTGCTAGAGTAAGACCGGGGAGCAATCAGCCCCAGCATTTT.

This chain connects TRBV19 to TRBJ1-1; tentative D call: TRBD1 (6 bases). V shed 4 bases and J shed 6 bases, with 15 bases lying between them. This CDR3 has 14 residues. CDR1 LNHDA and CDR2 SQIVND come from the germline V gene (reference sequence). CDR3 protein: CASSTRGGGSEAFF. CDR3 in DNA: TGTGCCAGTAGTACCCGAGGGGGGGGGTCTGAAGCTTTCTTT.

This clonotype was seen more than once but under ten times. The chain joins TRBV14 to TRBJ2-7; weak D call: TRBD1 (5 bases). Looked up from germline, CDR1 is SGHDN and CDR2 is FVKESK. The CDR3 has 12 amino acids. V was cut by 4 bases and J by 3 bases, with 7 bases left in between. CDR3 nucleotide sequence: TGTGCCAGCAGCCGACAGATCTACGAGCAGTACTTC. It encodes CASSRQIYEQYF.

A few counts support this clonotype. This rearrangement joins TRBV12-5 to TRBJ2-1, with 8 bases aligning to TRBD1. J lost 2 bases, V lost 4 bases, and 7 bases had no gene match. Per the germline V gene, CDR1 is LGHNT and CDR2 is FRNRAP. CDR3 length: 16 amino acids. The CDR3 coding sequence is TGTGCTAGTGGTTCGAAGACAGGGGAAACCTACAATGAGCAGTTCTTC. The encoded protein is CASGSKTGETYNEQFF.

The chain has TRBV28 and TRBJ2-2; the D is unclear. The CDR3 loop spans 13 amino acids. V was trimmed by 5 bases and J by 7 bases, leaving 11 bases between them. CDR1 and CDR2 from the germline V gene are MDHEN and SYDVKM. CDR3 bases: TGTGCCAGCAGTCCCGGCATTCGCGGGGAGCTGTTTTTT. Its protein is CASSPGIRGELFF.

The V gene is TRBV24-1, the J gene TRBJ2-3; 9 bases are a match to TRBD1. V lost 1 base and J lost 0; bases outside the gene matches: 4. This CDR3 spans 17 amino acids. Germline values: CDR1 KGHDR, CDR2 SFDVKD. As DNA, the CDR3 is TGTGCCACCAGTGATTTCAAGGACAGGGGAAGCACAGATACGCAGTATTTT. Translated, it gives CATSDFKDRGSTDTQYF.

The V gene is TRBV6-2 or TRBV6-3, the J gene TRBJ2-4, with 9 nucleotides matching TRBD1. The CDR3 is 20 residues long. Germline V gene sequence: CDR1 MNHEY, CDR2 SVGEGT. The V segment lost 2 bases and the J segment 0 bases; nucleotides outside the gene matches: 14. In DNA form, the CDR3 reads TGTGCCAGCAGTTACCTAACCGGGACAGGGACGATAGGAGCCAAAAACATTCAGTACTTC. Its protein product is CASSYLTGTGTIGAKNIQYF.

This clonotype was detected a few times. V gene TRBV5-4 combines with J gene TRBJ2-7, with D maybe TRBD2 (6 bases). The germline CDR1 and CDR2 sequences are SGHNT and YYREEE (reference sequence). Between the trimmed V and J ends, which lost 4 bases and 3 bases, there was a span of 17 bases. This CDR3 is 15 amino acids long. The CDR3 DNA sequence: TGTGCCAGCAGCCCTGCCGGGACTCCAGACTACGAGCAGTACTTC. It translates to CASSPAGTPDYEQYF.

The table lists this clonotype with a few counts. The chain joins TRBV6-1 to TRBJ2-5; 9 bases fit TRBD1. Germline CDR1 and CDR2: MNHNS and SASEGT. V lost 4 bases to trimming and J lost 2 bases; unmatched junction nucleotides: 11. The CDR3 has 17 amino acids. In DNA form, the CDR3 reads TGTGCCAGCAGTGGATCCACAGGGGGCCATCTTCAAGAGACCCAGTACTTC. Translating it yields CASSGSTGGHLQETQYF.

This clonotype was found many times. The chain recombines TRBV2 with TRBJ1-2; a weak D match, TRBD1 (6 bases). Germline V lookup: CDR1 SNHLY, CDR2 FYNNEI. The CDR3 runs to 13 residues. Between the trimmed V and J ends, which lost 6 bases and 4 bases, there was a span of 12 bases. Written as DNA, the CDR3 is TGTGCCAGCAGCGCGACAGGCTCCTATGGCTACACCTTC. It is translated as CASSATGSYGYTF.

V and J are TRBV6-2 or TRBV6-3 and TRBJ2-2; D may match TRBD1 or TRBD2 (5 bases each). Germline V lookup: CDR1 MNHEY, CDR2 SVGEGT. The CDR3 sequence is 15 residues long. With 0 bases removed from V and 1 base from J, the gap between germline ends came to 6 bases. The CDR3 DNA reads TGTGCCAGCAGTTACTCGGGGGAGAACACCGGGGAGCTGTTTTTT. It translates to CASSYSGENTGELFF.

In its sample, this clonotype was seen a few times. This chain links TRBV2 with TRBJ1-2, with 10 bases matching TRBD1. The CDR3 sequence is 15 residues long. Germline CDR1 and CDR2: SNHLY and FYNNEI. V dropped 11 bases and J dropped 5; count of bases not matched to a gene: 14. The CDR3 loop is CAAINRQGAMYGYTF. CDR3 sequence (DNA): TGTGCCGCAATCAATCGACAGGGGGCGATGTATGGCTACACCTTC.

In its sample, this clonotype was seen many times. V and J are TRBV11-2 and TRBJ2-7; the match to TRBD2 covers 7 bases. The germline V gene has CDR1 SGHAT and CDR2 FQNNGV. The CDR3 is 15 residues long. J lost 3 bases, V lost 2 bases, and 7 bases had no gene match. In nucleotides, the CDR3 is TGTGCCAGCAGCTTAAGTGGGGCGGGAGACTACGAGCAGTACTTC. Protein sequence: CASSLSGAGDYEQYF.

In its sample, this clonotype was seen a few times. The chain links TRBV6-2 or TRBV6-3 to TRBJ1-4, with a tentative D call TRBD1 (5 bases). The CDR3 spans 16 residues. V lost 2 bases, J lost 3 bases, and 13 bases lay in between. Germline loops: CDR1 MNHEY, CDR2 SVGEGT. In DNA, the CDR3 is TGTGCCAGCAGTTACCCCTCCGGGACGGCTAATGAAAAACTGTTTTTT. This codes for CASSYPSGTANEKLFF.

This clonotype was picked up many times. This chain links TRBV3-1 with TRBJ2-1; a possible D gene is TRBD1 (5 bases). Germline-derived CDR1 and CDR2 are LGHDT and YNNKEL (reference sequence). V was trimmed by 2 bases and J by 4 bases, leaving 12 bases between them. The CDR3 extends over 15 amino acids. The CDR3 coding sequence is TGTGCCAGCAGCCAAATGCGGACACTATACAATGAGCAGTTCTTC. Its protein product is CASSQMRTLYNEQFF.

This clonotype has at least ten counts. The V and J genes are TRBV7-9 and TRBJ2-7, with TRBD2 matching 9 bases. V dropped 7 bases and J dropped 1; count of bases not matched to a gene: 5. The CDR3 runs to 14 residues. Germline CDR1 SEHNR, CDR2 FQNEAQ (reference sequence). The CDR3 region has the DNA TGTGCCAGCACCGATAGCGGGAGTTCCTACGAGCAGTACTTC. Its translation: CASTDSGSSYEQYF.

This clonotype was observed many times. The rearrangement uses TRBV28 and TRBJ2-7; 11 bases match TRBD1. The CDR3 covers 14 residues. J lost 5 bases, V lost 5 bases, and 5 bases had no gene match. CDR1 and CDR2 from the germline V gene are MDHEN and SYDVKM. CDR3: CASSTGQGVDEQYF. CDR3 nucleotides: TGTGCCAGCAGTACGGGACAGGGGGTCGACGAGCAGTACTTC. Together with reference TRBV28 and TRBJ2-7, the CDR3 gives the full variable domain: DVKVTQSSRYLVKRTGEKVFLECVQDMDHENMFWYRQDPGLGLRLIYFSYDVKMKEKGDIPEGYSVSREKKERFSLILESASTNQTSMYLCASSTGQGVDEQYFGPGTRLTVT.